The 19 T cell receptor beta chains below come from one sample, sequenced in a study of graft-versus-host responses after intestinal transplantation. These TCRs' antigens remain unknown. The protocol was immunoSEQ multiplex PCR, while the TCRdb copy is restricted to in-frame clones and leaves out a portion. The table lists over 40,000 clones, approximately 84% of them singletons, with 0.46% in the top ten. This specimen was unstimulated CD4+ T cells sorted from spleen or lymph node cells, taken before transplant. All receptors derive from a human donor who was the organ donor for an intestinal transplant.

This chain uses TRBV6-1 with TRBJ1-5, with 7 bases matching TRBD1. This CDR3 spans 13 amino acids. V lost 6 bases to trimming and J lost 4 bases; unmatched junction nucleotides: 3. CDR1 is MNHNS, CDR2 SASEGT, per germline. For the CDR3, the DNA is TGTGCCAGCAGGGCGACAGGGAATCAGCCCCAGCATTTT. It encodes CASRATGNQPQHF.

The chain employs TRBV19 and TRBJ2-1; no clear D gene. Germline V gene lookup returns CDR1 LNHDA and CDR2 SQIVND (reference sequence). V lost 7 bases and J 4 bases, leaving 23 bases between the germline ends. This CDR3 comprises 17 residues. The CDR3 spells CASTPTPTNAEYNEQFF. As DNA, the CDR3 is TGTGCCAGTACCCCTACCCCCACTAACGCGGAGTACAATGAGCAGTTCTTC.

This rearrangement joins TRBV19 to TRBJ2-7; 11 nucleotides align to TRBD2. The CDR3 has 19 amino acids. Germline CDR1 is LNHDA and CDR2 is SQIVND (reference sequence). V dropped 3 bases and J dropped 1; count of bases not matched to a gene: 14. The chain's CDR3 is CASSILPGGSGRASYEQYF. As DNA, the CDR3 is TGTGCCAGTAGTATTCTCCCGGGGGGTAGCGGGAGGGCATCCTACGAGCAGTACTTC.

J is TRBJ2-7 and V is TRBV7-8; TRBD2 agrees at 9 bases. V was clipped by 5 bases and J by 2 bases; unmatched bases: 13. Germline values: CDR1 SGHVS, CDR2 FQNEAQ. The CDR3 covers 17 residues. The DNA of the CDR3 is TGTGCCAGCAGCCCTGCGTCCCCTAGCGGGAACCCCTACGAGCAGTACTTC. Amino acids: CASSPASPSGNPYEQYF.

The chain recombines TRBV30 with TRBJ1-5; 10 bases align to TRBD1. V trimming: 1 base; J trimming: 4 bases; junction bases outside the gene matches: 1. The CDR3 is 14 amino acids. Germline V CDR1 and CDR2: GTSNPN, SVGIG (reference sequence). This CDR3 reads CAWSAGQGNQPQHF. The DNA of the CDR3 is TGTGCCTGGAGTGCGGGACAGGGGAATCAGCCCCAGCATTTT. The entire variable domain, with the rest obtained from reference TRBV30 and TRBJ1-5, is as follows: SQTIHQWPATLVQPVGSPLSLECTVEGTSNPNLYWYRQAAGRGLQLLFYSVGIGQISSEVPQNLSASRPQDRQFILSSKKLLLSDSGFYLCAWSAGQGNQPQHFGDGTRLSIL.

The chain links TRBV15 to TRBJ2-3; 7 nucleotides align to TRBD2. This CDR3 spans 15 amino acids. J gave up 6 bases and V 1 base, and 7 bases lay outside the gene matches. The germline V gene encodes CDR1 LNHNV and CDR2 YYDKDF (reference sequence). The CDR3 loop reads CATSRVGGSVDTQYF. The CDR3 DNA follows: TGTGCCACCAGCAGAGTCGGCGGGAGTGTGGATACGCAGTATTTT.

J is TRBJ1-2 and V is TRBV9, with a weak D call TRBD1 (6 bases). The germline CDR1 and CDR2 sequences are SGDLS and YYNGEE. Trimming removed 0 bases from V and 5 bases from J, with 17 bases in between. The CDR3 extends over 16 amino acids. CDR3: CASSVAGTTIGYGYTF. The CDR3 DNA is TGTGCCAGCAGCGTAGCGGGGACAACCATAGGGTATGGCTACACCTTC.

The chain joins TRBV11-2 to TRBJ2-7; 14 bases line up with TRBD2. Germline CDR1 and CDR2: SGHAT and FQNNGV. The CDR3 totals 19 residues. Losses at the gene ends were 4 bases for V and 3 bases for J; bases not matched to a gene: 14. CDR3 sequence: CASSSHIGTSGSTFYEQYF. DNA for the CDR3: TGTGCCAGCAGCTCTCACATCGGGACTAGCGGGAGTACATTCTACGAGCAGTACTTC.

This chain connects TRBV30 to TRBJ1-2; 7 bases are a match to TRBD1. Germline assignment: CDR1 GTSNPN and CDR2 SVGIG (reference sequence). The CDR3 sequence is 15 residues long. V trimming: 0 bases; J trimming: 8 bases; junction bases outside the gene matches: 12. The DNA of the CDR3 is TGTGCCTGGAGTGTACCTCCGGACAGGCGGGGAGGCTACACCTTC. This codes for CAWSVPPDRRGGYTF.

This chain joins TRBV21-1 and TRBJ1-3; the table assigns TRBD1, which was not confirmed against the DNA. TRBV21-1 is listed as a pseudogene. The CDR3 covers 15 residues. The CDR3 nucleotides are TGTGCCAGCAGCAAGGAGACAGGGGGAGGAAACACCATATATTTT. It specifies CASSKETGGGNTIYF.

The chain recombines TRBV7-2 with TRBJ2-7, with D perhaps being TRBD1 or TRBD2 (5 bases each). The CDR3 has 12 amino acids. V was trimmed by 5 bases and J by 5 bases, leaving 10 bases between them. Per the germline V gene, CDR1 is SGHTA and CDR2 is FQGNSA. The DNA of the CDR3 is TGTGCCAGCAGCCCCCGGGGCCACGAGCAGTACTTC. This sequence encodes CASSPRGHEQYF.

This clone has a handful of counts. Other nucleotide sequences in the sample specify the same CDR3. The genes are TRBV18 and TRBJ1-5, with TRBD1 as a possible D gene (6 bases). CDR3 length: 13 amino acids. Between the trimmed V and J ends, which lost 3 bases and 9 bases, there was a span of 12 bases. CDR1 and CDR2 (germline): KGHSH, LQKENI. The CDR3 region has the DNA TGTGCCAGCTCACCGGGTCTACAGGGGCCCCAGCATTTT. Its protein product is CASSPGLQGPQHF.

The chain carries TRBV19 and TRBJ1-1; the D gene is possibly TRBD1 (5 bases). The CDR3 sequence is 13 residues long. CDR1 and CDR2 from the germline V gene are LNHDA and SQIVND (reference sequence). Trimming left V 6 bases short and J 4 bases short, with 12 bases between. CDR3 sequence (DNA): TGTGCCAGTAGGGACACCCGGGGCACTGAAGCTTTCTTT. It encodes CASRDTRGTEAFF. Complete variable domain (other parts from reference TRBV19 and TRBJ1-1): DGGITQSPKYLFRKEGQNVTLSCEQNLNHDAMYWYRQDPGQGLRLIYYSQIVNDFQKGDIAEGYSVSREKKESFPLTVTSAQKNPTAFYLCASRDTRGTEAFFGQGTRLTVV.

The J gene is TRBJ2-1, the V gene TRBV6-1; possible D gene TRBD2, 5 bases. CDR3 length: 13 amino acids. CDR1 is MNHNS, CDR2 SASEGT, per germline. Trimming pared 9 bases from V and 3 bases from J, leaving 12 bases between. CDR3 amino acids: CASSFAGYNEQFF. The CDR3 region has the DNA TGTGCCAGTTCATTTGCGGGCTACAATGAGCAGTTCTTC.

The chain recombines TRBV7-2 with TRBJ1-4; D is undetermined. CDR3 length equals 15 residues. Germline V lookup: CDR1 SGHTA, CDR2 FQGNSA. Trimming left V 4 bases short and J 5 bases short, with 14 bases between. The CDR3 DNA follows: TGTGCCAGCAGCTCCCAACCGGGCCGGAATGAAAAACTGTTTTTT. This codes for CASSSQPGRNEKLFF.

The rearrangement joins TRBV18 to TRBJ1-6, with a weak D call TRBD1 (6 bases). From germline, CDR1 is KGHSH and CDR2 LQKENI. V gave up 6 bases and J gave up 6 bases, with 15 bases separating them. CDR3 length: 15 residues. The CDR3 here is CASSGTSSANSPLHF. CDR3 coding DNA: TGTGCCAGCTCTGGGACAAGTTCTGCTAATTCACCCCTCCACTTT.

The CDR3 sequence is CASSEPGGAGELFF. The CDR3 nucleotides read TGCGCCAGCAGTGAGCCAGGGGGCGCCGGGGAGCTGTTTTTT. This chain connects TRBV10-1 to TRBJ2-2; 8 bases line up with TRBD1. Germline CDR1 reads WNHNN; CDR2 reads SYGVQD (reference sequence). V lost 2 bases and J lost 6; bases outside the gene matches: 2. The CDR3 runs to 14 residues.

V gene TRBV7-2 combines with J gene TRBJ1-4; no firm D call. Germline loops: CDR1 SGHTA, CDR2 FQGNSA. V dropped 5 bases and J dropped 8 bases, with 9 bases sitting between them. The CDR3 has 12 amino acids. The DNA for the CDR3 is TGTGCCAGCAGCCCTCTAGGGGAAAAACTGTTTTTT. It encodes CASSPLGEKLFF.

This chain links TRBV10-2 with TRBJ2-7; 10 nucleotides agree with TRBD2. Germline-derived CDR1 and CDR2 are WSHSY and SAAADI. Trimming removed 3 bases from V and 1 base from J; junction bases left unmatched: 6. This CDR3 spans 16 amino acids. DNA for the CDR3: TGCGCCAGCAGTGAATGGAGGACTAGCGGATCCTACGAGCAGTACTTC. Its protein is CASSEWRTSGSYEQYF.